The TCR beta chain described here comes from a study of vaccination and CD4 T cells after COVID-19. Sample treatment: roughly 11-day PBMC culture with coronavirus spike peptide pools or control peptides (ViraFEST assay). Overall study findings and caveats: Among those convalescent, a median roughly 89% of reactive clones emerged solely post-vaccination. The median number of SARS-CoV-2-reactive clonotypes increased from roughly 21 to 40, a change that did not reach significance.

The V gene's germline CDR1 is LGHNT and CDR2 FRNRAP. The CDR3 runs to 15 residues. After removal of 1 base from V and 7 bases from J, the junction contained 4 bases not matched to a gene. With respect to this clonotype: Its antigen is as yet unknown.

Oncomine TCR Beta short-read sequencing was applied to DNA from cultured CD4+ T cells. The authors extracted genomic DNA from cultured CD4+ T cells. TCRdb used MiXCR to reprocess the PCR reads, holding one entry per CDR3 protein. The sample lists around 3,400 distinct CDR3 sequences; approximately 31% were seen once. Sample: CD4+ T cells from blood, cultured in vitro. The J gene is TRBJ1-5, the V gene TRBV12-5; 10 nucleotides match TRBD1. The TCR comes from a human donor who had recovered from COVID-19. The CDR3 spells CASGLGQGAGQPQHF. The CDR3 DNA reads as TGTGCTAGTGGTTTGGGACAGGGGGCCGGCCAGCCCCAGCATTTT.